This T cell receptor (beta chain) was sequenced for a study of blood T cell repertoires in COVID-19. Germline V gene data show CDR1 as MNHEY and CDR2 as SVGAGI. Trimming took 5 bases from V and 5 from J; bases not matched to a gene: 10. CDR3 length equals 15 residues. In the study's own analysis: Counts of nucleated cells, estimated from reference gene primer amplification, were obtained. The repertoire was sequenced with immunoSEQ multiplex PCR; TCRdb's copy has only in-frame clones and lacks some. The D gene and trimming were derived from the DNA, and the V and J assignments and clone size from that table. In the table there are around 190,000 clones, roughly 86% of which are singletons.

The chain carries TRBV6-5 and TRBJ2-3; 7 bases match TRBD1. Sequencing was carried out using PBMCs or T cells enriched from blood (not recorded which). The TCR sequence derives from a woman aged 35 to 49 in a cohort exposed to, infected with or recovered from COVID-19 (not recorded which). In DNA form, the CDR3 reads TGTGCCAGCAGTAAATGGGGGACAGAGGGAGATACGCAGTATTTT. This gives the protein CASSKWGTEGDTQYF.